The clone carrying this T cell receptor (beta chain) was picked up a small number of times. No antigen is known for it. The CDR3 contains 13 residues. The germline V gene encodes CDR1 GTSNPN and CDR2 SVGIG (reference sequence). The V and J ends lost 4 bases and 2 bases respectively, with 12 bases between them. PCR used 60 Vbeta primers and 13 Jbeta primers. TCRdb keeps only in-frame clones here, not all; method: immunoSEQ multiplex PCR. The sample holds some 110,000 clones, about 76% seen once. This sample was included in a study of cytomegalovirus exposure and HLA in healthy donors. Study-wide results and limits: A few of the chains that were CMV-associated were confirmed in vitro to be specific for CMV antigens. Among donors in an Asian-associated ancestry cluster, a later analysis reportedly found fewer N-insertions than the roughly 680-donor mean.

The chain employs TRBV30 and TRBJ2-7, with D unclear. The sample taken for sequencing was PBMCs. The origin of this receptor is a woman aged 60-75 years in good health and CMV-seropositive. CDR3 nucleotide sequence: TGTGCCTGGACCAAAGAGATTCCCTACGAGCAGTACTTC. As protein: CAWTKEIPYEQYF.